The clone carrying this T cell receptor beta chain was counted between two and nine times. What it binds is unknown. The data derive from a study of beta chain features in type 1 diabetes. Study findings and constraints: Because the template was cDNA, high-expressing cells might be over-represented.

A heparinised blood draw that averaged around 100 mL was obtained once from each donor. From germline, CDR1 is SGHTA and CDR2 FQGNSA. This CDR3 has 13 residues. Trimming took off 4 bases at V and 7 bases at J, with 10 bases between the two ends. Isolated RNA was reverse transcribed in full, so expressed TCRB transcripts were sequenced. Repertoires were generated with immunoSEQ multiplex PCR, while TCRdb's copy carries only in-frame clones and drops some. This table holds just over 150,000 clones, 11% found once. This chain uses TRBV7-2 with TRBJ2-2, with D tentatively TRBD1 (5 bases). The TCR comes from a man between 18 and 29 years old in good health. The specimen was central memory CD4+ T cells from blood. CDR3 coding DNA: TGTGCCAGCAGCTCGCAGGGATTCGGGGAGCTGTTTTTT. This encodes CASSSQGFGELFF.